This T cell receptor beta chain was sequenced for a study of blood T cell repertoires in COVID-19. Study at large: Material from acute and convalescent COVID-19 was sourced from the United States, Italy and Spain.

The Seattle patients, enrolled during active infection, were followed longitudinally. Generated by immunoSEQ multiplex PCR, the TCRdb table keeps only in-frame clones and is missing some. The profile shows approximately 350,000 clones, roughly 86% of them singletons. Germline V lookup: CDR1 SEHNR, CDR2 FQNEAQ (reference sequence). The V segment lost 5 bases and the J segment 6 bases; nucleotides outside the gene matches: 4. The CDR3 length is 13 residues. J is TRBJ1-5 and V is TRBV7-9, with 7 positions matching TRBD1. Sequencing input: peripheral blood. This clonotype was obtained from a woman aged 65 to 85 with COVID-19, enrolled during active disease. CDR3 bases: TGTGCCAGCAGCGGAGGGGGCAGTCAGCCCCAGCATTTT. Its protein product is CASSGGGSQPQHF.